This TCR beta chain was identified during a study of monozygotic twins with inflammatory bowel disease. Study results and caveats: What may have added variability to patient repertoires is that immunosuppressive treatments differed.

This CDR3 has 15 residues. From germline, CDR1 is SGHTA and CDR2 FQGNSA. During cDNA synthesis, UMIs that each contained a 6-nucleotide sample barcode were added by means of template switching. TCRdb processed the 5' RACE reads again and assigns one entry to each CDR3 protein, with no DNA. Its table lists approximately 400,000 distinct CDR3 sequences. For this clonotype: Its matching antigen is unknown.

The source is a human donor with ulcerative colitis or Crohn's disease, or a healthy co-twin of an affected twin (not recorded which). Sequencing was done on a sample of blood. V is TRBV7-2 and J is TRBJ2-3; TCRdb gives TRBD2 as the D gene, but with no DNA this cannot be confirmed. The CDR3 is CASTSMGGITDTQYF. The variable domain in full, completed from reference TRBV7-2 and TRBJ2-3, reads GAGVSQSPSNKVTEKGKDVELRCDPISGHTALYWYRQSLGQGLEFLIYFQGNSAPDKSGLPSDRFSAERTGGSVSTLTIQRTQQEDSAVYLCASTSMGGITDTQYFGPGTRLTVL.